This T cell receptor beta chain derives from a study of T cell responses to AZD1222 COVID-19 vaccine. As concerns this clone: No antigen is known for it.

The CDR3 has 15 residues. Germline CDR1 reads MNHEY; CDR2 reads SVGAGI. The ends were cut back, 5 bases at V and 0 bases at J, with 13 bases in the middle. Study-wide findings and caveats: A rise in Spike-specific TCR breadth and depth followed two AZD1222 doses. Only 5 or 6 people who got AZD1222 tested seropositive at baseline. Repertoires were collected only later (after the peak T cell response had occurred).

Libraries were prepared by immunoSEQ multiplex PCR; TCRdb keeps only in-frame clonotypes and omits some of them. The repertoire includes around 150,000 clones, approximately 91% of them detected once, and 1.5% to 2.5% sits in the top ten. The V and J genes are TRBV6-5 and TRBJ1-1; no clear D gene. The sequences come from peripheral blood, collected 28 days after the second AZD1222 dose. The source of this sequence is an adult who received the AZD1222 COVID-19 vaccine. Written as DNA, the CDR3 is TGTGCCAGCAGTCTTCACTGGACCGTGAACACTGAAGCTTTCTTT. This translates into CASSLHWTVNTEAFF.